The 17 T cell receptor beta chains listed next were all sequenced from one sample in a study of radiotherapy plus CTLA-4 blockade in lung cancer. Measured with immunoSEQ multiplex PCR; TCRdb has only the in-frame clones, and not every one. The table records 40,000 to 45,000 clones, about 75% of them present only once. The sequences come from peripheral blood, collected from a patient treated with radiotherapy plus ipilimumab. Receptors originate from a human donor with non-small cell lung cancer who had stable disease on radiotherapy plus ipilimumab.

The chain employs TRBV7-2 and TRBJ1-1, with D uncertain. Germline loops: CDR1 SGHTA, CDR2 FQGNSA. CDR3 length: 14 amino acids. Between the trimmed V and J ends, which lost 1 base and 7 bases, there was a span of 13 bases. Written as DNA, the CDR3 is TGTGCCAGCAGCTTAGGGGGTTTTAGCGGTGAAGCTTTCTTT. It codes for CASSLGGFSGEAFF.

The V call is TRBV30, the J call TRBJ1-3; D not resolved. The CDR3 totals 14 residues. The V end lost 0 bases, the J end lost 0 bases, and 6 bases lay between the germline ends. Germline lookup yields CDR1 GTSNPN and CDR2 SVGIG (reference sequence). CDR3 amino acids: CAWSVAVSGNTIYF. In DNA, the CDR3 is TGTGCCTGGAGTGTAGCGGTCTCTGGAAACACCATATATTTT.

This clone showed up just once. The genes are TRBV7-2 and TRBJ1-5; the D gene is possibly TRBD1 (5 bases). V was trimmed by 5 bases and J by 6 bases, leaving 17 bases between them. The germline V gene has CDR1 SGHTA and CDR2 FQGNSA. The CDR3 loop spans 15 amino acids. Here the CDR3 reads CASSRDSGVVQPQHF. The CDR3 DNA is TGTGCCAGCAGCCGGGACTCTGGGGTGGTTCAGCCCCAGCATTTT.

The chain has TRBV23-1 and TRBJ2-7; the match to TRBD1 covers 7 bases. TRBV23-1 is annotated as an ORF whose role is uncertain. With V trimmed by 0 bases and J by 6 bases, 11 bases remained unmatched. This CDR3 spans 16 amino acids. The CDR3 loop reads CASSQSPRDRVGEQYF. The CDR3 nucleotides are TGCGCCAGCAGTCAATCGCCCCGAGACAGGGTTGGCGAGCAGTACTTC.

V is TRBV25-1 and J is TRBJ2-5; 8 nucleotides line up with TRBD2. There are 15 residues in the CDR3. Germline trimming cut 4 bases from V and 5 bases from J; bases unmatched to any gene: 9. Germline CDR1 reads MGHDK; CDR2 reads SYGVNS. CDR3 protein: CASSALSGGMETQYF. The CDR3 DNA is TGTGCCAGCAGTGCCCTGAGCGGGGGAATGGAGACCCAGTACTTC.

This sequence joins TRBV13 and TRBJ2-7; 8 bases map to TRBD2. V trimming: 6 bases; J trimming: 6 bases; junction bases outside the gene matches: 13. CDR3 length: 15 residues. CDR1 and CDR2 (germline): PRHDT, FYEKMQ (reference sequence). The CDR3, as DNA: TGTGCCAGCAGGCCACGCGGGGGGCAAGGGCGCGAGCAGTACTTC. It codes for CASRPRGGQGREQYF.

This chain links TRBV15 with TRBJ2-1; 8 nucleotides agree with TRBD2. The V and J ends lost 6 bases and 4 bases, in that order; junction bases with no gene match: 5. Germline lookup yields CDR1 LNHNV and CDR2 YYDKDF (reference sequence). This CDR3 has 14 residues. In DNA, the CDR3 is TGTGCCACCAGTTGGGCTAGCGGGTACAATGAGCAGTTCTTC. Residues: CATSWASGYNEQFF.

This clone was observed a few times. V and J are TRBV4-3 and TRBJ1-6, with TRBD1 matching 10 bases. The germline gives CDR1 LGHNA, CDR2 YSLEER. V dropped 3 bases and J dropped 7; count of bases not matched to a gene: 6. This CDR3 region has 16 residues. Here the CDR3 reads CASSQLPGQGNSPLHF. DNA of the CDR3: TGCGCCAGCAGCCAGCTACCGGGACAGGGGAATTCACCCCTCCACTTT.

This clone has only a few counts. The V gene is TRBV4-1, the J gene TRBJ2-7, with TRBD2 as a possible D gene (5 bases). This CDR3 contains 17 residues. Trimming pared 0 bases from V and 0 bases from J, leaving 15 bases between. Germline V gives CDR1 MGHRA, CDR2 YSYEKL. The CDR3: CASSQDPPSSFSYEQYF. The CDR3 DNA reads TGCGCCAGCAGCCAAGATCCTCCTAGCTCCTTCTCCTACGAGCAGTACTTC.

In its sample, this clone was seen a few times. The chain uses TRBV25-1 and TRBJ2-5; weak D call: TRBD2 (8 bases). With 6 bases removed from V and 13 bases from J, the gap between germline ends came to 21 bases. Germline CDR1 MGHDK, CDR2 SYGVNS. The CDR3 sequence is 13 residues long. CDR3 DNA: TGTGCCAGCAGAAGAGCGGGGGAGGGGGCCTTGTACTTC. As protein: CASRRAGEGALYF.

The rearrangement joins TRBV6-5 to TRBJ1-5; 10 nucleotides align to TRBD1. The germline gives CDR1 MNHEY, CDR2 SVGAGI. J was trimmed by 3 bases and V by 6 bases; bases with no gene match: 5. The CDR3 totals 15 residues. The CDR3 region is CASRSGTGANQPQHF. In DNA, the CDR3 is TGTGCCAGCAGATCGGGGACAGGGGCCAATCAGCCCCAGCATTTT.

The sample holds a few counts of this clone. The chain's CDR3 is CASSLGSERGGYTF. The CDR3 DNA is TGCGCCAGCAGCTTGGGATCCGAGCGAGGTGGCTACACCTTC. The V gene is TRBV5-1, the J gene TRBJ1-2; D remains ambiguous. CDR1 is SGHRS and CDR2 is YFSETQ in the germline V gene. The V end was cut by 0 bases, the J end by 7 bases, with 13 bases between. The CDR3 extends over 14 amino acids.

V is TRBV9 and J is TRBJ2-7; 9 nucleotides match TRBD1. The CDR3 totals 14 residues. J gave up 7 bases and V 0 bases, and 5 bases lay outside the gene matches. Germline CDR1 SGDLS, CDR2 YYNGEE. The chain's CDR3 is CASSVGDRALEQYF. CDR3 nucleotides: TGTGCCAGCAGCGTAGGGGACAGGGCCCTGGAGCAGTACTTC.

This clone has just a few counts. V gene TRBV9 combines with J gene TRBJ2-1; a weak D match, TRBD2 (5 bases). V lost 6 bases and J lost 0, with 10 bases in between. Germline lookup yields CDR1 SGDLS and CDR2 YYNGEE. The CDR3 contains 14 residues. The CDR3 loop reads CASTPGSSYNEQFF. CDR3 sequence (DNA): TGTGCCAGCACCCCGGGGAGCTCCTACAATGAGCAGTTCTTC. Full variable domain (missing parts from reference TRBV9 and TRBJ2-1): DSGVTQTPKHLITATGQRVTLRCSPRSGDLSVYWYQQSLDQGLQFLIQYYNGEERAKGNILERFSAQQFPDLHSELNLSSLELGDSALYFCASTPGSSYNEQFFGPGTRLTVL.

The V call is TRBV4-1, the J call TRBJ2-3, with D perhaps matching TRBD1 (7 bases). With 4 bases removed from V and 1 base from J, the gap between germline ends came to 15 bases. The CDR3 sequence is 16 residues long. Per germline, CDR1 MGHRA and CDR2 YSYEKL. CDR3 nucleotide sequence: TGCGCCAGCAGCCCCCGCGCAGGGGGGCGCACAGATACGCAGTATTTT. This sequence encodes CASSPRAGGRTDTQYF.

The chain employs TRBV9 and TRBJ2-2; 8 bases line up with TRBD2. This CDR3 has 17 residues. Germline V gene sequence: CDR1 SGDLS, CDR2 YYNGEE. With V trimmed by 0 bases and J by 6 bases, 10 bases remained unmatched. The CDR3 loop reads CASSVGLGTRRSGELFF. The CDR3 DNA reads as TGTGCCAGCAGCGTAGGCTTAGGGACTAGGAGATCCGGGGAGCTGTTTTTT.

The rearrangement links TRBV11-3 to TRBJ2-2; possible D gene TRBD1, 6 bases. Germline V gene lookup returns CDR1 SGHNT and CDR2 YENEEA. V lost 4 bases, J lost 7 bases, and 16 bases lay in between. The CDR3 loop spans 15 amino acids. The CDR3 region is CASSSPSRTDGELFF. CDR3 bases: TGTGCCAGCAGCTCCCCCTCCCGGACAGACGGGGAGCTGTTTTTT.